Listed below are T cell receptor beta chains from one sample, sequenced in a study of blood T cell repertoires in COVID-19. Measured with immunoSEQ multiplex PCR; TCRdb has only the in-frame clones, and not every one. Of tens of thousands of clones listed, 70% to 90% were seen once; the top ten hold roughly 1.6%. The sequenced sample consisted of peripheral blood. These receptor sequences come from a man aged 55 to 69 with acute or convalescent COVID-19. Both conserved end residues are part of each CDR3. Each record gives: J gene, clone size, D gene, V gene, CDR3 length, CDR3 DNA, CDR3 protein. D genes are given only for firm matches. Size tells how often a clone was seen (once, few, many) or the class of an expanded clone, and some rows leave it out.

j_call: TRBJ2-7
clone_size: -
d_call: TRBD1
v_call: TRBV2
cdr3_length: 15
cdr3_nt: TGTGCCAGCGGGGGAGGGACAGGGGGCATGTGGGAGCAGTACTTC
cdr3_aa: CASGGGTGGMWEQYF

j_call: TRBJ2-5
clone_size: -
d_call: -
v_call: TRBV7-9
cdr3_length: 13
cdr3_nt: TGTGCCAGCAGCTTATCAGGGGAGGAGACCCAGTACTTC
cdr3_aa: CASSLSGEETQYF

j_call: TRBJ2-3
clone_size: -
d_call: -
v_call: TRBV7-9
cdr3_length: 15
cdr3_nt: TGTGCCAGCAGCTTAAGGACGGGGGTCACAGATACGCAGTATTTT
cdr3_aa: CASSLRTGVTDTQYF

j_call: TRBJ2-5
clone_size: -
d_call: -
v_call: TRBV27
cdr3_length: 15
cdr3_nt: TGTGCCAGCACCCCAGCGTTTAGCCGCCAAGAGACCCAGTACTTC
cdr3_aa: CASTPAFSRQETQYF

j_call: TRBJ1-5
clone_size: -
d_call: -
v_call: TRBV20-1
cdr3_length: 14
cdr3_nt: TGCAGTGCTAGTCGCGTCACCGGGGTTCAGCCCCAGCATTTT
cdr3_aa: CSASRVTGVQPQHF

j_call: TRBJ1-1
clone_size: -
d_call: -
v_call: TRBV18
cdr3_length: 12
cdr3_nt: TGTGCCAGCTCACCCTTTGACACTGAAGCTTTCTTT
cdr3_aa: CASSPFDTEAFF

j_call: TRBJ1-6
clone_size: -
d_call: -
v_call: TRBV5-6
cdr3_length: 14
cdr3_nt: TGTGCCAGCAGCTTGCGTGCAGGGGCGACGCCCCTCCACTTT
cdr3_aa: CASSLRAGATPLHF

j_call: TRBJ2-3
clone_size: once
d_call: TRBD2
v_call: TRBV7-9
cdr3_length: 16
cdr3_nt: TGTGCCAGCAGCTGGGCCGGGACTAGCGGCACAGATACGCAGTATTTT
cdr3_aa: CASSWAGTSGTDTQYF

j_call: TRBJ1-5
clone_size: -
d_call: -
v_call: TRBV24-1
cdr3_length: 19
cdr3_nt: TGTGCCACCAGTGACCGGACTCATAGGGAAGAGCCCTTAAATCAGCCCCAGCATTTT
cdr3_aa: CATSDRTHREEPLNQPQHF

j_call: TRBJ2-7
clone_size: -
d_call: TRBD1
v_call: TRBV5-6
cdr3_length: 16
cdr3_nt: TGTGCCAGCAGCTTGGGGACAGGGGGCATAACCTACGAGCAGTACTTC
cdr3_aa: CASSLGTGGITYEQYF

j_call: TRBJ2-7
clone_size: -
d_call: -
v_call: TRBV2
cdr3_length: 15
cdr3_nt: TGTGCCAGCAGCGATGCCAGCGCAGGGCGATACGAGCAGTACTTC
cdr3_aa: CASSDASAGRYEQYF

j_call: TRBJ1-5
clone_size: -
d_call: TRBD1
v_call: TRBV2
cdr3_length: 14
cdr3_nt: TGTGCCAGCAGTCAGACAGGGATTACTCAGCCCCAGCATTTT
cdr3_aa: CASSQTGITQPQHF

j_call: TRBJ2-6
clone_size: -
d_call: TRBD1
v_call: TRBV28
cdr3_length: 17
cdr3_nt: TGTGCCAGCAGTTTCCGGGACAGGGGGCCTGGGGCCAACGTCCTGACTTTC
cdr3_aa: CASSFRDRGPGANVLTF

j_call: TRBJ1-1
clone_size: -
d_call: -
v_call: TRBV21-1
cdr3_length: 18
cdr3_nt: TGTGCCAGCAGCAAGGGAGCAGGACAGGGGGCTCGGGACACTGAAGCTTTCTTT
cdr3_aa: CASSKGAGQGARDTEAFF

j_call: TRBJ2-7
clone_size: once
d_call: TRBD1
v_call: TRBV19
cdr3_length: 16
cdr3_nt: TGTGCCAGTAGTATAGGAGGGGGACAGATCTCCTACGAGCAGTACTTC
cdr3_aa: CASSIGGGQISYEQYF

j_call: TRBJ1-1
clone_size: -
d_call: TRBD1
v_call: TRBV29-1
cdr3_length: 16
cdr3_nt: TGCAGCGGAGCCTCCGGGACAGGGGGCATGAACACTGAAGCTTTCTTT
cdr3_aa: CSGASGTGGMNTEAFF

j_call: TRBJ1-2
clone_size: -
d_call: -
v_call: TRBV24-1
cdr3_length: 14
cdr3_nt: TGTGCCACCAGTGATCCGTCAGTCACCTATGGCTACACCTTC
cdr3_aa: CATSDPSVTYGYTF

j_call: TRBJ2-6
clone_size: -
d_call: -
v_call: TRBV15
cdr3_length: 15
cdr3_nt: TGTGCCACCGGAGGGGCCGCGAGGGGGGCCAACGTCCTGACTTTC
cdr3_aa: CATGGAARGANVLTF

j_call: TRBJ1-2
clone_size: -
d_call: -
v_call: TRBV19
cdr3_length: 12
cdr3_nt: TGTGCCAGTAGCCTGGACTTCTATGGCTACACCTTC
cdr3_aa: CASSLDFYGYTF

j_call: TRBJ1-1
clone_size: -
d_call: TRBD1
v_call: TRBV11-3
cdr3_length: 13
cdr3_nt: TGTGCCAGCAGCCTATCGGACAGGGGTGAAGCTTTCTTT
cdr3_aa: CASSLSDRGEAFF

j_call: TRBJ1-1
clone_size: -
d_call: -
v_call: TRBV5-8
cdr3_length: 15
cdr3_nt: TGTGCCAGCAGCTTCAGAAACAGCTTGAACACTGAAGCTTTCTTT
cdr3_aa: CASSFRNSLNTEAFF

j_call: TRBJ2-7
clone_size: -
d_call: -
v_call: TRBV19
cdr3_length: 12
cdr3_nt: TGTGCCAGTTCGTCGCCCTCGAGGGAGCAGTACTTC
cdr3_aa: CASSSPSREQYF

j_call: TRBJ1-6
clone_size: once
d_call: -
v_call: TRBV12-1
cdr3_length: 16
cdr3_nt: TGTGCCAGCAGCTTTGACAGGGTTGCTAGTAATTCACCCCTCCACTTT
cdr3_aa: CASSFDRVASNSPLHF

j_call: TRBJ1-5
clone_size: -
d_call: TRBD1
v_call: TRBV5-8
cdr3_length: 14
cdr3_nt: TGTGCCAGCAGCGGGGGACAGGTTAATCAGCCCCAGCATTTT
cdr3_aa: CASSGGQVNQPQHF

j_call: TRBJ2-1
clone_size: -
d_call: -
v_call: TRBV3-1/TRBV3-2
cdr3_length: 13
cdr3_nt: TGTGCCAGCAGCCAAATTGAGGAAAATGAGCAGTTCTTC
cdr3_aa: CASSQIEENEQFF

j_call: TRBJ2-1
clone_size: -
d_call: -
v_call: TRBV2
cdr3_length: 11
cdr3_nt: TGTGCCAGCAGTGAAAGACAGCCGCAGTTCTTC
cdr3_aa: CASSERQPQFF

j_call: TRBJ2-1
clone_size: -
d_call: -
v_call: TRBV30
cdr3_length: 15
cdr3_nt: TGTGCCTGGAAACGCGGAACGAGCTCCTACAATGAGCAGTTCTTC
cdr3_aa: CAWKRGTSSYNEQFF

j_call: TRBJ1-2
clone_size: once
d_call: -
v_call: TRBV6-5
cdr3_length: 14
cdr3_nt: TGTGCCAGCAGTTATACTCCCGGGGGTGATGGCTACACCTTC
cdr3_aa: CASSYTPGGDGYTF

j_call: TRBJ1-5
clone_size: -
d_call: TRBD1
v_call: TRBV19
cdr3_length: 14
cdr3_nt: TGTGCCAGTAGTGGAGGGGGCTGGGGACAGCCCCAGCATTTT
cdr3_aa: CASSGGGWGQPQHF

j_call: TRBJ1-2
clone_size: few
d_call: -
v_call: TRBV5-1
cdr3_length: 13
cdr3_nt: TGCGCCAGCACCCGGGAAAAGGACTATGGCTACACCTTC
cdr3_aa: CASTREKDYGYTF

j_call: TRBJ1-6
clone_size: -
d_call: -
v_call: TRBV25-1
cdr3_length: 13
cdr3_nt: TGTGCCAGCAGGGACAGAGCAAATTCACCCCTCCACTTT
cdr3_aa: CASRDRANSPLHF

j_call: TRBJ1-2
clone_size: -
d_call: TRBD1
v_call: TRBV9
cdr3_length: 13
cdr3_nt: TGTGCCAGCATGGACAGGGGAAATTATGGCTACACCTTC
cdr3_aa: CASMDRGNYGYTF

j_call: TRBJ1-3
clone_size: once
d_call: TRBD1
v_call: TRBV5-1
cdr3_length: 14
cdr3_nt: TGCGCCAGCAGCCCCGGACAGGGGGGAAACACCATATATTTT
cdr3_aa: CASSPGQGGNTIYF

j_call: TRBJ1-2
clone_size: -
d_call: TRBD1
v_call: TRBV6-6
cdr3_length: 14
cdr3_nt: TGTGCCAGCAGTTCCTCCGGACAGGGTGGCGGCTACACCTTC
cdr3_aa: CASSSSGQGGGYTF

j_call: TRBJ1-1
clone_size: -
d_call: -
v_call: TRBV7-9
cdr3_length: 17
cdr3_nt: TGTGCCAGCAGCTTAGCGCTAATTGCAGTCCGACAGACTGAAGCTTTCTTT
cdr3_aa: CASSLALIAVRQTEAFF

j_call: TRBJ2-3
clone_size: -
d_call: -
v_call: TRBV6-5
cdr3_length: 15
cdr3_nt: TGTGCCAGCAGTTACATCGCGGGACCAGGGGATACGCAGTATTTT
cdr3_aa: CASSYIAGPGDTQYF

j_call: TRBJ2-7
clone_size: -
d_call: -
v_call: TRBV5-4
cdr3_length: 14
cdr3_nt: TGTGCCAGCAGCTGGGGGCAGGAGAGTTACGAGCAGTACTTC
cdr3_aa: CASSWGQESYEQYF

j_call: TRBJ1-1
clone_size: -
d_call: -
v_call: TRBV18
cdr3_length: 14
cdr3_nt: TGTGCCAGCTCACCAAGGGGATTGGGGACTGAAGCTTTCTTT
cdr3_aa: CASSPRGLGTEAFF

j_call: TRBJ2-7
clone_size: -
d_call: -
v_call: TRBV18
cdr3_length: 14
cdr3_nt: TGTGCCAGCTCCCCCGAGGCAGGGATAAGCGAGCAGTACTTC
cdr3_aa: CASSPEAGISEQYF

j_call: TRBJ2-7
clone_size: once
d_call: TRBD1
v_call: TRBV3-1/TRBV3-2
cdr3_length: 14
cdr3_nt: TGTGCCAGCAGCTGGACAGGGGTTCTGGGGGAGCAGTACTTC
cdr3_aa: CASSWTGVLGEQYF

j_call: TRBJ2-5
clone_size: -
d_call: -
v_call: TRBV19
cdr3_length: 14
cdr3_nt: TGTGCCAGTAGTTCTCGACAGAGACAAGAGACCCAGTACTTC
cdr3_aa: CASSSRQRQETQYF

j_call: TRBJ2-2
clone_size: -
d_call: -
v_call: TRBV10-1
cdr3_length: 13
cdr3_nt: TGCGCCAGCAGTGAGTCCCTCACCGGGGAGCTGTTTTTT
cdr3_aa: CASSESLTGELFF

j_call: TRBJ2-1
clone_size: -
d_call: -
v_call: TRBV7-9
cdr3_length: 15
cdr3_nt: TGTGCCAGCAGCTTATTCTTACCTACTGCCAATGAGCAGTTCTTC
cdr3_aa: CASSLFLPTANEQFF

j_call: TRBJ1-6
clone_size: -
d_call: -
v_call: TRBV27
cdr3_length: 14
cdr3_nt: TGTGCCAGCACCCCGGGACATGGTAATTCACCCCTCCACTTT
cdr3_aa: CASTPGHGNSPLHF

j_call: TRBJ1-4
clone_size: -
d_call: -
v_call: TRBV6-5
cdr3_length: 14
cdr3_nt: TGTGCCAGCATGCGGACTAGGACAAATGAAAAACTGTTTTTT
cdr3_aa: CASMRTRTNEKLFF

j_call: TRBJ1-1
clone_size: -
d_call: TRBD1
v_call: TRBV19
cdr3_length: 14
cdr3_nt: TGTGCCAGTAGTGACCAGGGGGTAGGTACTGAAGCTTTCTTT
cdr3_aa: CASSDQGVGTEAFF

j_call: TRBJ1-5
clone_size: -
d_call: TRBD1
v_call: TRBV10-1
cdr3_length: 14
cdr3_nt: TGCGCCAGGGACCATGAAGGGGGCTATCAGCCCCAGCATTTT
cdr3_aa: CARDHEGGYQPQHF

j_call: TRBJ2-7
clone_size: -
d_call: -
v_call: TRBV12-3/TRBV12-4
cdr3_length: 13
cdr3_nt: TGTGCCAGCAGTCTGTCTGTCTCCTACGAGCAGTACTTC
cdr3_aa: CASSLSVSYEQYF

j_call: TRBJ1-5
clone_size: -
d_call: -
v_call: TRBV2
cdr3_length: 16
cdr3_nt: TGTGCCAGCAGGCGGGGGGGCAGGGTTAGCAATCAGCCCCAGCATTTT
cdr3_aa: CASRRGGRVSNQPQHF

j_call: TRBJ1-5
clone_size: -
d_call: TRBD1
v_call: TRBV7-8
cdr3_length: 16
cdr3_nt: TGTGCCAGCAGCTTAGTCCGGGACAGGGTTTATCAGCCCCAGCATTTT
cdr3_aa: CASSLVRDRVYQPQHF

j_call: TRBJ2-3
clone_size: -
d_call: -
v_call: TRBV7-2
cdr3_length: 13
cdr3_nt: TGTGCCAGCAGCTTGGGGGGAACAGATACGCAGTATTTT
cdr3_aa: CASSLGGTDTQYF